This TCR beta chain derives from a study of blood T cell repertoires in COVID-19 (TCRdb year 2020). The study in broad terms: Samples from collaborators originated in the United States, Italy and Spain and spanned both the acute and convalescent phases of COVID-19. The prospective study material was composed of cDNA or gDNA derived from T cells, B-cell-depleted T cells, or PBMCs. Deeply sampled blood TCRbeta repertoires from subjects exposed to, actively infected with, or recovered from COVID-19 were included in the dataset. The repertoires were released in a freely available public database intended as a resource for research on the immune response to SARS-CoV-2. The samples were drawn from two sources: the first 160 participants of the ongoing ImmuneRACE study, and 950 to 1,500 subjects contributed by 6 global collaborators. The sample metadata nearly always contained a de-identified subject ID, COVID-19 status, age in years and sex. Where HLA class I and class II types were available, the types were taken from metadata supplied by the sample provider, not from assay-based typing. On the study overall, not on this receptor specifically: How much clinical and demographic metadata was included differed by source and by participant, and the metadata was provided uncurated.

Collaborating institutions collected whole blood in K2EDTA tubes following their own protocols. Collaborator samples were shipped for TCRbeta analysis as frozen whole blood, isolated PBMCs, or DNA extracted from either sample type. TCRbeta CDR3 regions were amplified from genomic DNA by means of the immunoSEQ Assay, a bias-controlled multiplex PCR. In the source study's methods: The number of nucleated cells in each sample was estimated from the amplification of reference gene primers within the assay. Sequence reads were collapsed and filtered to measure the absolute abundance of every unique TCRbeta CDR3 rearrangement. For each sample, productive Simpson clonality was calculated as the square root of Simpson's diversity index over productive rearrangements. What TCRdb holds here is the immuneACCESS table cut down to in-frame rearrangements. Part of the clones is not present; checked against another copy, under half of the missing clones reflect an unresolved V gene, and the others are unexplained. V, J and clone size derive from that table, while D and trimming were established from the DNA sequence. A total of over 100,000 clones appear in this sample, roughly four fifths of them only once. The ten top clones hold around 8% of the sample.

The germline ends are 13 bases apart after V is trimmed by 0 bases and J by 8 bases. The CDR1 and CDR2 encoded by the germline V gene (reference sequence) are GTSNPN and SVGIG. The CDR3 spans 13 residues, from the cysteine through the phenylalanine. The sequence is cut down to CDR3 DNA, 39 bases in frame from base 1. In its sample, this clone was seen once. Its antigen is currently not known. No base qualities exist here, and no much larger clone lies one base off it. The source is a man in his 70s with acute or convalescent COVID-19. Sequencing used peripheral blood. This chain joins TRBV30 to TRBJ1-2; the best D guess is TRBD1, with 5 bases matching. The nucleotides read TGTGCCTGGAGTGTACGACAGACTAGCGGCTACACCTTC. This translates into CAWSVRQTSGYTF.